This T cell receptor beta chain was recorded in a study of blood T cells in healthy people across ages. Background on the study: Template switching caught about one barcoded beta molecule for each two T cells. Whole-study results and caveats: Not knowing donor CMV status may have confounded expanded clonotype changes.

Each of the donors had 9 to 10 milliliters of peripheral blood drawn into EDTA-treated Vacutainer tubes. This CDR3 contains 16 residues. V lost 3 bases and J 0 bases, leaving 12 bases between the germline ends. Germline V gene data show CDR1 as SGDLS and CDR2 as YYNGEE. On this clonotype: The target antigen is unknown.

Combining a sample-barcoded 5' primer with a J-beta primer mix, a second PCR ran for roughly 7 to 11 cycles. All cDNA molecules were each tagged by a template-switch adaptor with 12 random nucleotides. TCRdb re-called the 5' RACE reads with MiXCR, one entry per CDR3 protein. The sample records hundreds of thousands of distinct CDR3 sequences, more than 45% being singletons. The sample was blood. The chain has TRBV9 and TRBJ1-4; D may be TRBD1 (6 bases). The receptor was derived from a man younger than 40 in good health. The chain's CDR3 is CASSGGTPATNEKLFF. The CDR3 DNA follows: TGTGCCAGCAGCGGGGGGACACCGGCAACTAATGAAAAACTGTTTTTT.